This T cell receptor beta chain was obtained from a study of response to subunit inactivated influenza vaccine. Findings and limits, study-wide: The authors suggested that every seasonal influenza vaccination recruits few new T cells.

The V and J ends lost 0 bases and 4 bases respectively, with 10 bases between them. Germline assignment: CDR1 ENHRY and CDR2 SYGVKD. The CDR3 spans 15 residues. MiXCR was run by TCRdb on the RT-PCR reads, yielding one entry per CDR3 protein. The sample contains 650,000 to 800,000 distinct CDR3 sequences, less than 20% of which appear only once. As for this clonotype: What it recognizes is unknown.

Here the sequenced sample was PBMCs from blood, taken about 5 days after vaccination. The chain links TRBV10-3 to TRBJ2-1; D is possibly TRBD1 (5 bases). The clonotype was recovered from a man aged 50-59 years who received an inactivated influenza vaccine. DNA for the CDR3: TGTGCCATCAGTGAGTCCGACAGTCCATACAATGAGCAGTTCTTC. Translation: CAISESDSPYNEQFF.